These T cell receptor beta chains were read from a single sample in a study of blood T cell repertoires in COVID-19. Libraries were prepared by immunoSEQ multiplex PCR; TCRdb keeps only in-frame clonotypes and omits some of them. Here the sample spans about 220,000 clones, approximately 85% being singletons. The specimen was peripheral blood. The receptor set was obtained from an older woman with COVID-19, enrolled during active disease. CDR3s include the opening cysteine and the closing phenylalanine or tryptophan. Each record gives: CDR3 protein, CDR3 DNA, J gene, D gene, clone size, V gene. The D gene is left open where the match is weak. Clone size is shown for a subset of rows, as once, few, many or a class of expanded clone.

CDR3 protein: CASSYRRGLAGYNEQFF; CDR3 DNA: TGTGCCAGCAGTTACCGTCGTGGACTAGCGGGGTACAATGAGCAGTTCTTC; J gene: TRBJ2-1; D gene: TRBD2; clone size: few; V gene: TRBV6-2/TRBV6-3
CDR3 protein: CASSLAVRSYEQYF; CDR3 DNA: TGTGCCAGCAGTCTAGCGGTGCGGTCCTACGAGCAGTACTTC; J gene: TRBJ2-7; D gene: TRBD2; clone size: -; V gene: TRBV6-2/TRBV6-3
CDR3 protein: CASSEGGQGDYEQYF; CDR3 DNA: TGTGCCAGCAGTGAAGGTGGACAGGGTGACTACGAGCAGTACTTC; J gene: TRBJ2-7; D gene: TRBD1; clone size: -; V gene: TRBV2
CDR3 protein: CASSFGLATDTQYF; CDR3 DNA: TGCGCCAGCAGCTTCGGTCTAGCGACAGATACGCAGTATTTT; J gene: TRBJ2-3; D gene: -; clone size: -; V gene: TRBV5-1
CDR3 protein: CASSPGVNTGELFF; CDR3 DNA: TGTGCCAGCAGTCCCGGGGTGAACACCGGGGAGCTGTTTTTT; J gene: TRBJ2-2; D gene: -; clone size: -; V gene: TRBV6-4
CDR3 protein: CASSDPRLAVATGELFF; CDR3 DNA: TGTGCCAGCAGCGACCCGAGGCTAGCGGTTGCCACCGGGGAGCTGTTTTTT; J gene: TRBJ2-2; D gene: TRBD2; clone size: -; V gene: TRBV9
CDR3 protein: CASSSPTVGTEAFF; CDR3 DNA: TGTGCCAGCAGTTCCCCGACTGTGGGCACTGAAGCTTTCTTT; J gene: TRBJ1-1; D gene: -; clone size: -; V gene: TRBV28
CDR3 protein: CASSPTYNSPLHF; CDR3 DNA: TGTGCCAGCAGTCCGACTTATAATTCACCCCTCCACTTT; J gene: TRBJ1-6; D gene: -; clone size: few; V gene: TRBV5-4
CDR3 protein: CASSLGGRQETQYF; CDR3 DNA: TGCGCCAGCAGCTTGGGGGGCAGGCAAGAGACCCAGTACTTC; J gene: TRBJ2-5; D gene: -; clone size: -; V gene: TRBV5-1
CDR3 protein: CASTRGAGGYTF; CDR3 DNA: TGTGCCAGCACCCGGGGGGCTGGTGGCTACACCTTC; J gene: TRBJ1-2; D gene: -; clone size: -; V gene: TRBV6-5
CDR3 protein: CASSPETGSETQYF; CDR3 DNA: TGCGCCAGCAGCCCAGAGACAGGGTCAGAGACCCAGTACTTC; J gene: TRBJ2-5; D gene: TRBD1; clone size: few; V gene: TRBV5-1
CDR3 protein: CASSYQVNTDTQYF; CDR3 DNA: TGTGCCAGCAGTTACCAGGTGAACACAGATACGCAGTATTTT; J gene: TRBJ2-3; D gene: -; clone size: -; V gene: TRBV6-2/TRBV6-3
CDR3 protein: CASSQGTAGNTIYF; CDR3 DNA: TGTGCCAGCAGCCAGGGGACAGCGGGAAACACCATATATTTT; J gene: TRBJ1-3; D gene: TRBD1; clone size: -; V gene: TRBV4-2
CDR3 protein: CASAGSSTDTQYF; CDR3 DNA: TGTGCCAGCGCAGGGTCTAGCACAGATACGCAGTATTTT; J gene: TRBJ2-3; D gene: -; clone size: once; V gene: TRBV25-1
CDR3 protein: CSARQSYEQYF; CDR3 DNA: TGCAGCGCCCGACAGTCCTACGAGCAGTACTTC; J gene: TRBJ2-7; D gene: -; clone size: -; V gene: TRBV29-1
CDR3 protein: CASSIERGTGELFF; CDR3 DNA: TGTGCCAGTAGTATCGAAAGGGGCACCGGGGAGCTGTTTTTT; J gene: TRBJ2-2; D gene: -; clone size: -; V gene: TRBV19
CDR3 protein: CASSPGLAAYNEQFF; CDR3 DNA: TGTGCCAGCAGCCCCGGCCTAGCCGCCTACAATGAGCAGTTCTTC; J gene: TRBJ2-1; D gene: -; clone size: -; V gene: TRBV9
CDR3 protein: CASSLSVSTDEAFF; CDR3 DNA: TGTGCCAGCAGTTTATCGGTCTCGACAGATGAAGCTTTCTTT; J gene: TRBJ1-1; D gene: -; clone size: -; V gene: TRBV28
CDR3 protein: CASSQKYAGYEQYF; CDR3 DNA: TGTGCCAGCAGCCAGAAATACGCGGGGTACGAGCAGTACTTC; J gene: TRBJ2-7; D gene: -; clone size: -; V gene: TRBV4-2